These 6 T cell receptor beta chains came from one sample sequenced in a study of breast tumors, draining lymph nodes, adjacent tissues. MiXCR was run by TCRdb on the multiplex PCR reads, yielding one entry per CDR3 protein. Found here are about 180,000 distinct CDR3 sequences, around 33% of them singletons; the top ten hold roughly 3.8%. Samples came from axillary lymph nodes draining the breast cancer. Sequencing was carried out using axillary lymph node tissue. These receptor sequences come from a female donor with breast cancer. Some clones in this sample may be carry-over from other donors' samples.

Many counts were recorded for this clonotype. CDR3 nucleotides: TGTGCCAGCAGCCATGGTCGCGGGGCCCGCAATCAGCCCCAGCATTTT. Amino acids: CASSHGRGARNQPQHF. This rearrangement joins TRBV3-1 to TRBJ1-5, with D tentatively TRBD1 (5 bases). V lost 3 bases to trimming and J lost 2 bases, with 14 bases between them. The CDR3 contains 16 residues. Germline V gene lookup returns CDR1 LGHDT and CDR2 YNNKEL (reference sequence).

In this sample, this clonotype turned up many times. The rearrangement links TRBV6-1 to TRBJ2-5, with TRBD2 matching over 8 bases. Per germline, CDR1 MNHNS and CDR2 SASEGT. This CDR3 comprises 14 residues. Trimming removed 10 bases from V and 7 bases from J; junction bases left unmatched: 14. DNA for the CDR3: TGTGCCAACGGGGGGGATCCTGGGGGGAGGACCCAGTACTTC. As protein: CANGGDPGGRTQYF.

This clonotype appeared many times. The J gene is TRBJ2-3, the V gene TRBV10-2; 8 positions match TRBD2. The CDR3 length is 16 residues. Germline V CDR1 and CDR2: WSHSY, SAAADI. The trim removed 3 bases at V and 0 bases at J, leaving 5 bases unmatched. The DNA of the CDR3 is TGCGCCAGCAGTGACCCGGGGGGGACCAGCACAGATACGCAGTATTTT. This translates into CASSDPGGTSTDTQYF.

A word on this clonotype: Possible read error: a much larger clone is one base away. The chain recombines TRBV6-5 with TRBJ2-7, with a tentative D call TRBD2 (6 bases). From germline, CDR1 is MNHEY and CDR2 SVGAGI. The CDR3 is made up of 15 amino acids. The chain's CDR3 is CASSHSGTGIYEQYF. In nucleotides, the CDR3 is TGTGCCAGCAGTCACTCCGGGACTGGTATCTACGAGCAGTACTTC.

In regard to this clonotype: The CDR3 ends on some other residue instead of the conserved phenylalanine or tryptophan, so this is likely a read error. No DNA is shown, since the ends of the CDR3 on it are uncertain; the CDR3 is the one TCRdb lists. CDR3 region: CSAWKEAGGRI. The rearrangement uses TRBV20-1 and TRBJ1-3. The germline gives CDR1 DFQATT, CDR2 SNEGSKA (reference sequence). From its first to its last residue, the CDR3 has 11 amino acids.

A note on this clonotype: The junction and the germline gene differ at one end; a read error may be behind it. The V gene is TRBV6-5, the J gene TRBJ1-2; D is uncertain. This CDR3 has 13 amino acids. Germline-derived CDR1 and CDR2 are MNHEY and SVGAGI. CDR3 region: CASSHSTTNGYTF. In DNA, the CDR3 is TGTGCCAGCAGTCACTCAACCACAAATGGCTACACCTTC.